Described below is a single TCR beta chain sequence and its context. It lacks a known antigen. One base away there is no much larger clone; base qualities are not given. Other DNA sequences from this sample encode an identical CDR3 as well. For the CD8 naive samples, CD45RO-negative cells were positively selected for CCR7, yielding a CD45RA+CCR7+ population from which TemRA cells were excluded. The donors were healthy, HIV-negative adults who had no recently reported acute infections or vaccinations. Every donor was a Caucasian adult living in Nashville, Tennessee, USA. Blood was obtained by leukapheresis, after which PBMCs were separated by Ficoll-Histopaque density gradient centrifugation and cryopreserved in liquid nitrogen vapor phase. Analytical flow cytometry was used to check the purity and quantity of every magnetically sorted T cell population. From each sorted fraction, genomic DNA was isolated and quantified by UV absorbance on a Nanodrop 2000c.

The sample comes from a study of shared clonotypes between healthy human individuals (dated by TCRdb to the early 2020s). Concerning the study at large: The cohort included a few men and a couple of women between 18 and 49 years of age. For each donor, three plates each were used for CD4 naive and CD4 memory, two plates were used for CD8 naive, and one plate was used for CD8 memory. The study deeply sequenced blood TCR repertoires of roughly five healthy adults to estimate repertoire size and the extent of clonotype sharing between individuals. Different laboratories and diverse techniques were used to prepare libraries and sequence TCR repertoires, to increase sequencing depth and limit assay-specific biases. Per donor, leukapheresis produced somewhere between about 0.94 and 10 billion PBMCs. Overall study results and their limits: Sampling was limited to blood, and TCR repertoires in tissue likely differ from TCR repertoires in blood. Pairwise subsampling led to the expectation that sequencing depth would affect the degree of clonotype sharing among donors. Sharing across four donors was observed for around 4.8% of naive CD4, around 3.5% of naive CD8, 2.3% of memory CD4, and around 0.42% of memory CD8 clonotypes. Even with the large sequencing depth, rarefaction of the sorted-subset datasets indicated that sequencing was incomplete. Higher generation probabilities were observed for clonotypes shared by all four sorted-subset donors than for non-shared clonotypes. Naive subsets generally had larger estimated clonotype richness than memory subsets. Because the study included a small number of donors, the genetic and exposure-history diversity represented was limited.

Using the deep immunoSEQ assay, multiplex PCR amplified TCR CDR3 regions from genomic DNA. Genomic DNA extracted from each cell subset was distributed evenly over all wells of several immunoSEQ 96-well plates, and each plate served as one replicate. Each replicate PCR for sorted subsets received approximately 220 ng genomic DNA, equal to roughly 30,000 T cell genomes. Purified libraries were quantified with a Qubit 3.0 fluorometer, sized on a Bioanalyzer 2100, and re-quantified with the KAPA Library Quantification kit. A separate single-read 150-cycle Illumina NextSeq 550 flow cell was used to sequence each immunoSEQ 96-well plate. The authors processed their data as follows. The immunoSEQ output contained only junctional sequences without quality scores, so filtering could not match that applied to full-length reads. To assign V/J genes and CDR3, sequences were annotated against IMGT germline references using PyIR, a Python wrapper for IgBLAST v1.9. Reads were removed for weak V/J assignments (E-value above 1e-6), missing CDR3, stop codons, out-of-frame junctions, or ambiguous translated residues. V3J clonotypes were defined as sequences sharing the same inferred V gene, J gene, and CDR3 amino acid sequence. Percentage overlap between repertoires was calculated by dividing the number of shared unique clonotypes by the size of the smaller repertoire. Richness of each repertoire was evaluated using RTK rarefaction, the Chao1 estimator, and Recon v2.1 estimates of unobserved clonotypes. OLGA was used to compute generation probabilities for all TCRbeta clonotypes that the gDNA method yielded from a handful of donors. The table was pulled from immuneACCESS by TCRdb, which kept in-frame rearrangements only. Such tables lose some clones; where checked, under half of the loss comes from unresolved V genes, and the rest has no known cause. The D gene and trimming were derived from the DNA, and the V and J assignments and clone size from that table. Here the sample has 630,000 or so clones; 95% to 98% occur a single time. 0.25% to 0.35% of the sample is taken by the ten largest.

CDR1 and CDR2 are drawn from the germline V gene: SGHAT, FQNNGV. The V end loses 0 bases and the J end loses 2 bases, and a stretch of 5 bases separates them. Reading from cysteine to phenylalanine, the CDR3 counts 13 amino acids. The entry retains the CDR3 DNA only, 39 bases that are in frame from base 1. The sequence derives from a man in his thirties or forties in good health. The sequence links TRBV11-2 to TRBJ2-7; no confident D gene assignment can be made. Sequences were obtained from naive CD8+ T cells sorted from blood. Taken with the paper, the label for cell subset or site translates to: CD45RA+CCR7+. The CDR3 sequence is CASSLELTYEQYF. The DNA sequence reads TGTGCCAGCAGCTTAGAACTGACCTACGAGCAGTACTTC.